This T cell receptor beta chain stems from a study of blood T cell repertoires in COVID-19. Study context: COVID-19 samples collected from the United States, Italy and Spain covered acute and convalescent phases. In each case, the material was cDNA or gDNA derived from T cells, B-cell-depleted T cells, or PBMCs.

In the authors' workflow: Quantification of nucleated cells was approximated via reference gene primer amplification. Some clones are missing from TCRdb's copy, which holds only in-frame ones; the method was immunoSEQ multiplex PCR. The DNA was the basis for D and trimming; V, J and clone size are from that table. The table lists around 97,000 clones, 82% of them singletons, with more than 9% in the top ten. Germline V gene lookup returns CDR1 LNHDA and CDR2 SQIVND (reference sequence). The CDR3 spans 16 residues. Trimming took 5 bases from V and 2 from J; bases not matched to a gene: 11. Sequencing was carried out using peripheral blood. The chain employs TRBV19 and TRBJ2-5; 7 bases are shared with TRBD1. This TCR came from a man between 65 and 79 years old with acute or convalescent COVID-19. The CDR3 region has the DNA TGTGCCAGTAGTCGCAGTGGGACAGCTAATCAAGAGACCCAGTACTTC. It specifies CASSRSGTANQETQYF.